The next 27 T cell receptor beta chains were all read from a single sample in a study of T-cell reconstitution after alpha-beta-depleted transplantation in children. Unique molecular identifiers were built into the TCRbeta library. TCRdb itself ran the PCR reads through MiXCR, one entry per CDR3 protein. The sample lists 300,000 to 400,000 distinct CDR3 sequences, 16% occurring once. The sample was PBMCs, mostly from graft donor cells, taken 360 days after TCRalphabeta/CD19-depleted stem cell transplant. These receptors all come from a male patient aged 2-15 years who had a stem cell transplant for acute lymphoblastic leukemia, so the T cells may come from the graft donor.

Only one count was recorded for this clonotype. The chain joins TRBV4-1 to TRBJ2-7; D is unresolved. CDR1 is MGHRA, CDR2 YSYEKL, per germline. The CDR3 is made up of 13 amino acids. The V and J ends lost 4 bases and 2 bases respectively, with 9 bases between them. DNA for the CDR3: TGCGCCAGCAGCCCCAGTCCCGCCTACGAGCAGTACTTC. It encodes CASSPSPAYEQYF.

This clonotype was observed a handful of times. The genes are TRBV11-1 and TRBJ1-1; 7 nucleotides align to TRBD1. After removal of 6 bases from V and 4 bases from J, the junction contained 17 bases not matched to a gene. In germline, CDR1 is SGHAT, CDR2 FQDESV (reference sequence). This CDR3 has 17 amino acids. CDR3 sequence: CASSGPDRTVLGTEAFF. In nucleotides, the CDR3 is TGTGCCAGCAGTGGCCCGGACAGGACGGTTTTAGGCACTGAAGCTTTCTTT.

The V and J genes are TRBV28 and TRBJ2-5; D gene ambiguous. Trimming took 4 bases from V and 7 from J, leaving 16 bases between them. The CDR3 totals 14 residues. CDR1 is MDHEN, CDR2 SYDVKM, per germline. This CDR3 reads CASSSADKFGTQYF. The CDR3 DNA is TGTGCCAGCAGTTCGGCGGATAAGTTCGGGACCCAGTACTTC.

This chain uses TRBV7-2 with TRBJ2-5; D tentatively fits TRBD1 or TRBD2 (6 bases each). Looked up from germline, CDR1 is SGHTA and CDR2 is FQGNSA. V was clipped by 5 bases and J by 8 bases, with 21 bases between them. The CDR3 spans 15 residues. The CDR3 sequence is CASSETRGVMGTQYF. The CDR3, as DNA: TGTGCCAGCAGCGAGACTAGGGGGGTCATGGGAACCCAGTACTTC.

The rearrangement uses TRBV30 and TRBJ2-3; TRBD2 aligns across 9 bases. J lost 0 bases, V lost 5 bases, and 3 bases had no gene match. Germline CDR1 and CDR2: GTSNPN and SVGIG (reference sequence). This CDR3 region has 14 residues. The CDR3 reads CAWSGLASTDTQYF. CDR3 bases: TGTGCCTGGTCCGGACTAGCGAGCACAGATACGCAGTATTTT.

J is TRBJ1-2 and V is TRBV4-2; D uncertain. V shed 6 bases and J shed 3 bases, with 14 bases lying between them. This CDR3 is built from 14 residues. Germline V gene data show CDR1 as LGHNA and CDR2 as YNFKEQ. This CDR3 reads CASRPAGPYYGYTF. As DNA, the CDR3 is TGTGCCAGCAGGCCGGCAGGCCCGTACTATGGCTACACCTTC.

The J gene is TRBJ2-2, the V gene TRBV4-3; D uncertain. The CDR3 contains 14 residues. Germline V gene data show CDR1 as LGHNA and CDR2 as YSLEER. Trimming took 1 base from V and 4 from J, leaving 7 bases between them. In DNA, the CDR3 is TGCGCCAGCAGCCAAGGCGTCATCACCGGGGAGCTGTTTTTT. Its translation is CASSQGVITGELFF.

In this sample, this clonotype turned up many times. This chain connects TRBV20-1 to TRBJ2-5, with D hard to call. This CDR3 comprises 12 residues. Germline CDR1 is DFQATT and CDR2 is SNEGSKA (reference sequence). V gave up 5 bases and J gave up 7 bases, with 14 bases separating them. The CDR3 loop is CSAQRLGSTQYF. CDR3 in DNA: TGCAGTGCTCAGAGACTCGGGTCGACCCAGTACTTC.

This clonotype has ten or more counts. The V and J genes are TRBV4-3 and TRBJ2-7; TRBD2 is a possible D gene (6 bases). The CDR3 is made up of 18 amino acids. V lost 0 bases and J 2 bases, leaving 20 bases between the germline ends. The V gene's germline CDR1 is LGHNA and CDR2 YSLEER. The CDR3: CASSQDLAFGRDTYEQYF. DNA of the CDR3: TGCGCCAGCAGCCAAGACCTAGCGTTCGGACGGGATACCTACGAGCAGTACTTC.

Only a few counts were recorded for this clonotype. V and J are TRBV7-2 and TRBJ1-3; D remains unclear. There are 15 residues in the CDR3. Trimming stripped 1 base from V and 3 bases from J, with 10 bases between. Germline V CDR1 and CDR2: SGHTA, FQGNSA. The DNA of the CDR3 is TGTGCCAGCAGCTTAGTGGCGCCAATTGGAAACACCATATATTTT. Residues: CASSLVAPIGNTIYF. The whole variable domain, filled in from reference TRBV7-2 and TRBJ1-3, reads GAGVSQSPSNKVTEKGKDVELRCDPISGHTALYWYRQSLGQGLEFLIYFQGNSAPDKSGLPSDRFSAERTGGSVSTLTIQRTQQEDSAVYLCASSLVAPIGNTIYFGEGSWLTVV.

This clonotype was counted between two and nine times. V and J are TRBV28 and TRBJ1-1; D might be TRBD1 (6 bases). Per the germline V gene, CDR1 is MDHEN and CDR2 is SYDVKM. This CDR3 has 14 amino acids. V was pared by 5 bases and J by 3 bases, with 13 bases between. Written as DNA, the CDR3 is TGTGCCAGCAGTCTAGGGGGACTGGACACTGAAGCTTTCTTT. Encoded protein: CASSLGGLDTEAFF.

V usage is TRBV3-1 and J usage is TRBJ2-7; D gene unclear. Trimming left V 4 bases short and J 1 base short, with 17 bases between. Germline loops: CDR1 LGHDT, CDR2 YNNKEL (reference sequence). The CDR3 has 16 amino acids. CDR3 sequence: CASSRPVPFYSYEQYF. In DNA form, the CDR3 reads TGTGCCAGCAGCCGCCCGGTGCCCTTCTATTCCTACGAGCAGTACTTC.

This clonotype has a handful of counts. The chain employs TRBV28 and TRBJ2-3; 8 bases match TRBD1. The CDR3 is 15 residues long. CDR1 is MDHEN, CDR2 SYDVKM, per germline. V was pared by 7 bases and J by 6 bases, with 12 bases of the junction left unmatched. CDR3: CASTPGTGWEDTQYF. CDR3 DNA: TGTGCCAGCACCCCCGGGACAGGCTGGGAGGATACGCAGTATTTT.

As to this clonotype: Likely a read error: the CDR3 ends without its conserved phenylalanine or tryptophan. The chain has TRBV4-2 and TRBJ1-2; 10 bases align to TRBD1. The J segment lost 4 bases and the V segment lost 5 bases, leaving 10 bases of the junction unmatched. The CDR3 extends over 16 amino acids. Germline CDR1 reads LGHNA; CDR2 reads YNFKEQ. The CDR3 coding sequence is TGTGCCAGCAGCGGGATATCGGGACAGGGGAGCTATGGCTACACCTAC. The encoded protein is CASSGISGQGSYGYTY.

The sample holds many counts of this clonotype. J is TRBJ2-7 and V is TRBV6-2 or TRBV6-3, with D possibly being TRBD1 (6 bases). Trimming cost V 6 bases and J 3 bases, with 15 bases left between them. CDR1 and CDR2 from the germline V gene are MNHEY and SVGEGT. The CDR3 sequence is 14 residues long. Here the CDR3 reads CASSHQGRVYEQYF. CDR3 bases: TGTGCCAGCAGCCACCAGGGGCGGGTCTACGAGCAGTACTTC.

The J gene is TRBJ2-2, the V gene TRBV28, with TRBD1 as a possible D gene (6 bases). Germline loops: CDR1 MDHEN, CDR2 SYDVKM. Trimming took 3 bases from V and 1 from J, leaving 18 bases between them. This CDR3 spans 18 amino acids. CDR3 loop: CASSFRETGRLNTGELFF. CDR3 nucleotides: TGTGCCAGCAGTTTCCGCGAGACAGGCCGCCTGAACACCGGGGAGCTGTTTTTT.

This clonotype appeared a few times. This chain links TRBV12-3 or TRBV12-4 with TRBJ2-2; D is unresolved. This CDR3 is built from 15 residues. V was pared by 3 bases and J by 1 base, with 9 bases between. CDR3 protein: CASSFWTGNTGELFF. DNA of the CDR3: TGTGCCAGCAGTTTCTGGACGGGGAACACCGGGGAGCTGTTTTTT.

In DNA, the CDR3 is TGTGCCAGCAGATCCTCCGTGAGAGAGCAGTTCTTC. Translating it yields CASRSSVREQFF. The chain carries TRBV3-1 and TRBJ2-1, with unresolved D. CDR1 and CDR2 from the germline V gene are LGHDT and YNNKEL (reference sequence). The CDR3 covers 12 residues. Trimming left V 6 bases short and J 10 bases short, with 13 bases between.

A few counts support this clonotype. The chain is built from TRBV20-1 and TRBJ1-5; D gene uncertain. V was shortened by 6 bases and J by 7 bases, with 25 bases between the two germline ends. CDR1 is DFQATT and CDR2 is SNEGSKA in the germline V gene (reference sequence). This CDR3 contains 16 residues. The CDR3: CSATREGSLVGQPQHF. The CDR3 bases are TGCAGTGCCACCCGGGAGGGCAGCCTTGTGGGGCAGCCCCAGCATTTT.

The rearrangement uses TRBV7-2 and TRBJ2-7, with D possibly TRBD2 on 5 matching bases. V was cut by 5 bases and J by 2 bases, with 19 bases left in between. Germline CDR1 is SGHTA and CDR2 is FQGNSA. This CDR3 contains 16 residues. The CDR3 protein is CASSPGLMPAAYEQYF. CDR3 nucleotide sequence: TGTGCCAGCAGCCCCGGGCTGATGCCAGCGGCCTACGAGCAGTACTTC.

The count of this clonotype is one. J is TRBJ2-7 and V is TRBV4-1; TRBD1 is a possible D gene (5 bases). The V gene lost 1 base and the J gene lost 1 base, with 14 bases spanning the gap. The CDR3 has 16 residues. CDR1 and CDR2 from the germline V gene are MGHRA and YSYEKL. CDR3 region: CASSQAPQGRSYEQYF. As DNA, the CDR3 is TGCGCCAGCAGCCAAGCCCCGCAGGGCCGATCCTACGAGCAGTACTTC.

This rearrangement joins TRBV12-3 or TRBV12-4 to TRBJ2-2; no definite D call. V shed 6 bases and J shed 4 bases, with 9 bases lying between them. This CDR3 has 13 residues. The CDR3 DNA sequence: TGTGCCAGCAGGCGCTCCACCACCGGGGAGCTGTTTTTT. It is translated as CASRRSTTGELFF.

This clonotype has more than one count but fewer than ten. The gene calls are TRBV28 and TRBJ2-7, with 7 nucleotides matching TRBD2. CDR1 and CDR2 from the germline V gene are MDHEN and SYDVKM. J gave up 4 bases and V 3 bases, and 6 bases lay outside the gene matches. CDR3 length: 14 residues. Here the CDR3 DNA reads TGTGCCAGCAGTTTTCGGGACTACTTTTACGAGCAGTACTTC. Its translation: CASSFRDYFYEQYF.

The V call is TRBV12-3 or TRBV12-4, the J call TRBJ2-2; 10 bases are a match to TRBD2. J was trimmed by 4 bases and V by 1 base; bases with no gene match: 3. The CDR3 runs 16 residues. In DNA, the CDR3 is TGTGCCAGCAGTTTAGGTCCTAGCGGGAGCACCGGGGAGCTGTTTTTT. Translation gives CASSLGPSGSTGELFF.

This clonotype was seen repeatedly, ten times or more. The rearrangement links TRBV5-1 to TRBJ2-6, with 9 bases matching TRBD2. V lost 0 bases to trimming and J lost 0 bases; unmatched junction nucleotides: 7. This CDR3 spans 19 amino acids. Germline V gene lookup returns CDR1 SGHRS and CDR2 YFSETQ. The CDR3 region is CASSLVVAGVISGANVLTF. The CDR3, as DNA: TGCGCCAGCAGCTTGGTGGTAGCGGGAGTGATCTCTGGGGCCAACGTCCTGACTTTC.

There are a few counts of this clonotype. The chain employs TRBV10-3 and TRBJ1-5; 7 nucleotides align to TRBD1. V lost 6 bases, J lost 5 bases, and 10 bases stayed unmatched. The CDR3 totals 15 residues. Germline CDR1 ENHRY, CDR2 SYGVKD. CDR3 loop: CAISPTGRWDQPQHF. CDR3 bases: TGTGCCATCAGCCCGACAGGGCGGTGGGATCAGCCCCAGCATTTT.

V and J are TRBV6-5 and TRBJ2-4, with unresolved D. This CDR3 is built from 10 residues. The germline gives CDR1 MNHEY, CDR2 SVGAGI. Between the trimmed V and J ends, which lost 8 bases and 4 bases, there was a span of 3 bases. As DNA, the CDR3 is TGTGCCAGCGGGAAAAACATTCAGTACTTC. Protein sequence: CASGKNIQYF.